This T cell receptor beta chain came from a study of monozygotic twins with inflammatory bowel disease. Regarding the study as a whole: Healthy twins shared more clonotypes with others than IBD patients, most markedly active ones. Repertoire similarity did not differ between concordant and discordant twins, perhaps due to limited power.

UMIs bearing a 6-nucleotide sample barcode were added through template switching. TCRdb reanalyzed the 5' RACE reads, giving one entry per CDR3 protein sequence and no DNA. Its table records about 160,000 distinct CDR3 sequences. Remarks on this clonotype: Its antigen is not identified.

The CDR3 runs to 14 residues. Germline CDR1 is LNHNV and CDR2 is YYDKDF (reference sequence). This sequence joins TRBV15 and TRBJ2-5. The receptor's source is a human donor with ulcerative colitis or Crohn's disease, or a healthy co-twin of an affected twin (not recorded which). Material: blood. The CDR3 loop is CATSRDVGGETQYF.